These 30 T cell receptor beta chains share one sample of origin, sequenced in a study of regulatory T cells in long-lasting Graves disease. Time point specified: newly diagnosed GD, antithyroid drugs for less than 3 months. After RNA was extracted from PBMCs, the TCR library was made from it. Through Arm-PCR of CDR3 regions and iRepertoire HTBI primers, TCR beta libraries were built. TCRdb re-called the multiplex PCR reads with MiXCR, one entry per CDR3 protein. The sample lists some 220,000 distinct CDR3 sequences; approximately 18% were seen once. These data were likewise used in another study, on T cells in Graves' hyperthyroidism and ophthalmopathy.

This material consisted of peripheral blood mononuclear cells (PBMCs), taken at new diagnosis, from a patient treated with antithyroid drugs. The receptors stem from a woman under 40 with Graves disease.

This clonotype has a count of ten or more. J is TRBJ2-7 and V is TRBV20-1; D not resolved. The CDR3 consists of 12 residues. V was clipped by 0 bases and J by 7 bases, with 10 bases between them. CDR1 and CDR2 from the germline V gene are DFQATT and SNEGSKA (reference sequence). CDR3 loop: CSARDQAREQYF. CDR3 nucleotides: TGCAGTGCTAGAGATCAGGCCAGAGAGCAGTACTTC.

This clonotype has at least ten counts. The gene calls are TRBV4-1 and TRBJ2-5, with D uncertain. V lost 1 base and J 5 bases, leaving 8 bases between the germline ends. There are 13 residues in the CDR3. CDR1 is MGHRA, CDR2 YSYEKL, per germline. The CDR3 loop is CASSQVSIETQYF. The CDR3 coding sequence is TGCGCCAGCAGCCAAGTTAGTATCGAGACCCAGTACTTC.

This clonotype was seen a few times. This chain joins TRBV4-1 and TRBJ1-4; D is unclear. Trimming removed 0 bases from V and 7 bases from J, with 15 bases in between. This CDR3 spans 16 amino acids. Germline V gene sequence: CDR1 MGHRA, CDR2 YSYEKL. CDR3 amino acids: CASSQELTETFEKLFF. Written as DNA, the CDR3 is TGCGCCAGCAGCCAAGAATTAACGGAGACCTTTGAAAAACTGTTTTTT.

This clonotype was recorded at least ten times. V and J are TRBV6-2 or TRBV6-3 and TRBJ1-1; a weak D match, TRBD1 (5 bases). The length of the CDR3 is 14 residues. Trimming pared 2 bases from V and 4 bases from J, leaving 11 bases between. Germline V gives CDR1 MNHEY, CDR2 SVGEGT. The CDR3 nucleotides are TGTGCCAGCAGTTACCCCAGGGACTCCACTGAAGCTTTCTTT. This gives the protein CASSYPRDSTEAFF.

This clonotype was detected many times. This chain joins TRBV24-1 and TRBJ1-2; D uncertain. V shed 0 bases and J shed 1 base, with 14 bases lying between them. Germline-derived CDR1 and CDR2 are KGHDR and SFDVKD. This CDR3 spans 17 amino acids. CDR3 sequence (DNA): TGTGCCACCAGTGATTTGCAGGACCCGGTGGATAACTATGGCTACACCTTC. Encoded protein: CATSDLQDPVDNYGYTF.

Ten or more counts support this clonotype. The DNA of the CDR3 is TGCAGCGTTGCCCTAGAGACCCAGTACTTC. Translated: CSVALETQYF. The chain links TRBV29-1 to TRBJ2-5, with no clear D. The V gene lost 4 bases and the J gene lost 4 bases, with 4 bases spanning the gap. Germline V gene data show CDR1 as SQVTM and CDR2 as ANQGSEA. The CDR3 is made up of 10 amino acids.

This clonotype occurred many times. This chain links TRBV30 with TRBJ2-2, with D maybe TRBD1 (6 bases). The CDR3 consists of 14 residues. Germline CDR1 reads GTSNPN; CDR2 reads SVGIG (reference sequence). The V gene lost 3 bases and the J gene lost 6 bases, with 14 bases spanning the gap. CDR3 residues: CAWRQGSRPGELFF. The CDR3 nucleotides are TGTGCCTGGAGGCAGGGGAGCCGGCCCGGGGAGCTGTTTTTT.

For this clonotype: It differs at one base from a far larger clone, so likely a read error. The chain is built from TRBV5-5 and TRBJ1-2; D is unclear. The germline V gene has CDR1 SGHKS and CDR2 YYEKEE (reference sequence). There are 15 residues in the CDR3. The CDR3 DNA follows: TGCGCCAGCAGCAACACCGGGGAGTTTAACTATGGCTACACCTTC. Its protein product is CASSNTGEFNYGYTF. Variable domain in full (rest from reference TRBV5-5 and TRBJ1-2): DAGVTQSPTHLIKTRGQQVTLRCSPISGHKSVSWYQQVLGQGPQFIFQYYEKEERGRGNFPDRFSARQFPNYSSELNVNALLLGDSALYLCASSNTGEFNYGYTFGSGTRLTVV.

This clonotype showed up just a few times. This chain links TRBV25-1 with TRBJ2-7; D uncertain. CDR3 length: 14 amino acids. Germline loops: CDR1 MGHDK, CDR2 SYGVNS. Trimming took 4 bases from V and 3 from J, leaving 13 bases between them. The CDR3 protein is CASSGIQEIYEQYF. The CDR3 nucleotides are TGTGCCAGCAGTGGTATTCAAGAAATCTACGAGCAGTACTTC.

The chain joins TRBV7-8 to TRBJ1-5; D not certain. The germline V gene encodes CDR1 SGHVS and CDR2 FQNEAQ. Trimming removed 1 base from V and 2 bases from J, with 6 bases in between. The CDR3 spans 14 residues. Here the CDR3 reads CASSLGKGNQPQHF. The DNA of the CDR3 is TGTGCCAGCAGCTTAGGGAAAGGCAATCAGCCCCAGCATTTT.

Many counts were recorded for this clonotype. The chain couples TRBV30 to TRBJ2-1, with D possibly TRBD2 on 5 matching bases. Germline V gene lookup returns CDR1 GTSNPN and CDR2 SVGIG (reference sequence). Trimming left V 0 bases short and J 9 bases short, with 12 bases between. The CDR3 is 13 residues long. The CDR3 sequence: CAWSVGGLTEQFF. The DNA for the CDR3 is TGTGCCTGGAGTGTAGGCGGGTTAACTGAGCAGTTCTTC.

Points on this clonotype: This may be a read error: a much more frequent sequence differs by one nucleotide. The V call is TRBV6-1, the J call TRBJ1-1; D gene unclear. CDR1 MNHNS and CDR2 SASEGT come from the germline V gene. The CDR3 is 9 residues long. The CDR3 DNA reads as TGTGCCAGCGGGGAGGACTCAATCTTT. This sequence encodes CASGEDSIF.

This clonotype was observed many times. This chain uses TRBV2 with TRBJ1-5, with D unresolved. V dropped 4 bases and J dropped 2 bases, with 9 bases sitting between them. Germline V lookup: CDR1 SNHLY, CDR2 FYNNEI. This CDR3 is 14 amino acids long. The CDR3 is CASSVSGGNQPQHF. CDR3 nucleotide sequence: TGTGCCAGCAGTGTCTCTGGAGGCAATCAGCCCCAGCATTTT.

This clonotype appeared many times. The V and J genes are TRBV2 and TRBJ2-5; 9 bases are a match to TRBD2. Trimming cost V 4 bases and J 4 bases; bases outside gene matches: 7. Germline V gene sequence: CDR1 SNHLY, CDR2 FYNNEI. This CDR3 has 15 amino acids. The CDR3 loop is CASSVPTSGGETQYF. CDR3 DNA: TGTGCCAGCAGTGTCCCGACTAGCGGCGGAGAGACCCAGTACTTC.

V gene TRBV11-2 combines with J gene TRBJ2-1; D may correspond to TRBD1 or TRBD2 (5 bases each). CDR1 is SGHAT, CDR2 FQNNGV, per germline. The germline V and J ends were trimmed by 1 base and 4 bases, with 17 bases remaining between them. The CDR3 runs to 17 residues. DNA for the CDR3: TGTGCCAGCAGCTTAGCACTATCTAGCAAGGGGTACAATGAGCAGTTCTTC. Amino acid sequence: CASSLALSSKGYNEQFF.

This clonotype appeared many times. The V call is TRBV5-4, the J call TRBJ2-1; 9 bases are shared with TRBD2. V lost 9 bases to trimming and J lost 0 bases; unmatched junction nucleotides: 4. Per the germline V gene, CDR1 is SGHNT and CDR2 is YYREEE (reference sequence). The CDR3 length is 14 residues. CDR3: CATTSGSSYNEQFF. CDR3 bases: TGTGCCACGACTAGCGGAAGCTCCTACAATGAGCAGTTCTTC.

Many counts were recorded for this clonotype. V and J are TRBV5-6 and TRBJ2-5, with D possibly being TRBD1 or TRBD2 (5 bases each). Germline-derived CDR1 and CDR2 are SGHDT and YYEEEE. The CDR3 is made up of 20 amino acids. V lost 2 bases, J lost 0 bases, and 26 bases lay in between. The CDR3 loop reads CASSFLSASRGTSNQETQYF. The CDR3 nucleotides are TGTGCCAGCAGCTTCCTTTCGGCTAGCAGAGGGACCTCAAACCAAGAGACCCAGTACTTC.

This clonotype was detected many times. The V and J genes are TRBV3-1 and TRBJ1-2; D perhaps matches TRBD1 (6 bases). The germline V gene encodes CDR1 LGHDT and CDR2 YNNKEL (reference sequence). The CDR3 covers 15 residues. Deletions cut 5 bases from V and 4 bases from J, with 17 bases between. The CDR3 is CASSLSDRIFYGYTF. The CDR3 DNA reads as TGTGCCAGCAGCTTATCCGACAGGATATTCTATGGCTACACCTTC.

For this clonotype: This likely stems from a read error, as it lies one base from a far larger clone. The chain uses TRBV20-1 and TRBJ2-4; 8 bases are a match to TRBD2. The J call may be faulty, since TRBJ2-1 better matches the DNA end. Per germline, CDR1 DFQATT and CDR2 SNEGSKA (reference sequence). The CDR3 covers 14 residues. As DNA, the CDR3 is TGCAGTGCTAGTCAACTAGCGGAGAAGAGTGAGCAGTTCTTC. Its translation is CSASQLAEKSEQFF.

This clonotype appeared many times. The chain recombines TRBV29-1 with TRBJ1-2, with 7 bases matching TRBD1. The CDR3 covers 14 residues. Germline V gene data show CDR1 as SQVTM and CDR2 as ANQGSEA. The junction had 8 bases not matched to a gene; V was cut back by 5 bases and J by 2 bases. CDR3 sequence: CSVTGGGQNYGYTF. In DNA, the CDR3 is TGCAGCGTTACTGGGGGGGGACAGAACTATGGCTACACCTTC.

Regarding this clonotype: One base separates it from a far larger clone, so it is likely a read error. The V call is TRBV6-9, the J call TRBJ2-7, with TRBD1 matching 7 bases. The CDR3 covers 14 residues. Germline-derived CDR1 and CDR2 are MNHGY and SVAAGI. The CDR3 sequence is CASSLQGKTYEQCF. In DNA, the CDR3 is TGTGCCAGCAGTTTACAGGGGAAAACCTACGAGCAGTGCTTC.

This clonotype was recorded many times. The CDR3 DNA reads TGTGCCAGCAGCTTAGCTAGGGGACAGAACACTGAAGCTTTCTTT. Amino acid sequence: CASSLARGQNTEAFF. The chain links TRBV7-8 to TRBJ1-1, with a tentative D call TRBD1 (6 bases). CDR3 length: 15 residues. Germline V gives CDR1 SGHVS, CDR2 FQNEAQ. V was cut by 0 bases and J by 1 base, with 9 bases left in between.

This clonotype was counted ten times or more. The chain recombines TRBV6-5 with TRBJ1-5; no definite D call. V lost 4 bases to trimming and J lost 0 bases, with 7 bases between them. There are 14 residues in the CDR3. The germline V gene encodes CDR1 MNHEY and CDR2 SVGAGI. CDR3 region: CASSLRDSNQPQHF. DNA of the CDR3: TGTGCCAGCAGTTTGAGGGATAGCAATCAGCCCCAGCATTTT.

The chain joins TRBV12-3 or TRBV12-4 to TRBJ1-1; 7 bases fit TRBD1. CDR3 length: 15 residues. V lost 5 bases and J lost 4; bases outside the gene matches: 10. CDR3 residues: CASSPPGGVGTEAFF. CDR3 nucleotide sequence: TGTGCCAGCAGTCCACCAGGGGGTGTCGGCACTGAAGCTTTCTTT.

This clonotype was detected many times. The chain couples TRBV6-6 to TRBJ2-7, with D possibly being TRBD2 (6 bases). Germline V lookup: CDR1 MNHNY, CDR2 SVGAGI (reference sequence). The CDR3 length is 16 residues. Deletions cut 0 bases from V and 2 bases from J, with 14 bases between. The DNA for the CDR3 is TGTGCCAGCAGTTACTCGTCGCTAGCGCAAACCTACGAGCAGTACTTC. This gives the protein CASSYSSLAQTYEQYF.

The sample holds many counts of this clonotype. The genes are TRBV28 and TRBJ1-1; 9 nucleotides line up with TRBD1. Per germline, CDR1 MDHEN and CDR2 SYDVKM. CDR3 size: 18 residues. With V trimmed by 4 bases and J by 5 bases, 17 bases remained unmatched. CDR3 sequence: CASSSPSSLDRGKTEAFF. The CDR3 bases are TGTGCCAGCAGTTCTCCGAGTTCTTTGGACAGGGGCAAGACTGAAGCTTTCTTT.

This clonotype was seen repeatedly, ten times or more. The V call is TRBV6-2 or TRBV6-3, the J call TRBJ2-1; 12 bases agree with TRBD1. Trimming removed 6 bases from V and 9 bases from J; junction bases left unmatched: 12. Germline-derived CDR1 and CDR2 are MNHEY and SVGEGT. This CDR3 has 16 amino acids. This chain's CDR3 is CASRPLGTGGMGEQFF. For the CDR3, the DNA is TGTGCCAGCAGGCCCCTCGGGACAGGGGGCATGGGTGAGCAGTTCTTC.

The chain employs TRBV20-1 and TRBJ2-3, with 8 positions matching TRBD2. With V trimmed by 3 bases and J by 4 bases, 0 bases remained unmatched. The CDR3 runs 12 residues. Germline CDR1 is DFQATT and CDR2 is SNEGSKA (reference sequence). CDR3 DNA sequence: TGCAGTGCTAGCGGGAGGGCAGATACGCAGTATTTT. Translating gives CSASGRADTQYF.

V usage is TRBV5-4 and J usage is TRBJ1-3; 9 bases align to TRBD1. The germline V gene encodes CDR1 SGHNT and CDR2 YYREEE (reference sequence). The CDR3 runs to 15 residues. The junction had 4 bases not matched to a gene; V was cut back by 4 bases and J by 2 bases. The CDR3 is CASSADRGTGNTIYF. The CDR3 bases are TGTGCCAGCAGCGCGGACAGGGGCACTGGAAACACCATATATTTT. Looking up the rest from reference TRBV5-4 and TRBJ1-3 gives the full variable domain: ETGVTQSPTHLIKTRGQQVTLRCSSQSGHNTVSWYQQALGQGPQFIFQYYREEENGRGNFPPRFSGLQFPNYSSELNVNALELDDSALYLCASSADRGTGNTIYFGEGSWLTVV.

This clonotype was detected many times. The chain couples TRBV5-1 to TRBJ1-5; no clear D. The CDR3 sequence is 16 residues long. Per the germline V gene, CDR1 is SGHRS and CDR2 is YFSETQ. V was clipped by 0 bases and J by 2 bases, with 12 bases between them. CDR3 residues: CASSLGLLGGNQPQHF. The CDR3 DNA is TGCGCCAGCAGCTTGGGCCTCCTGGGCGGCAATCAGCCCCAGCATTTT. The whole variable domain, filled in from reference TRBV5-1 and TRBJ1-5, reads KAGVTQTPRYLIKTRGQQVTLSCSPISGHRSVSWYQQTPGQGLQFLFEYFSETQRNKGNFPGRFSGRQFSNSRSEMNVSTLELGDSALYLCASSLGLLGGNQPQHFGDGTRLSIL.